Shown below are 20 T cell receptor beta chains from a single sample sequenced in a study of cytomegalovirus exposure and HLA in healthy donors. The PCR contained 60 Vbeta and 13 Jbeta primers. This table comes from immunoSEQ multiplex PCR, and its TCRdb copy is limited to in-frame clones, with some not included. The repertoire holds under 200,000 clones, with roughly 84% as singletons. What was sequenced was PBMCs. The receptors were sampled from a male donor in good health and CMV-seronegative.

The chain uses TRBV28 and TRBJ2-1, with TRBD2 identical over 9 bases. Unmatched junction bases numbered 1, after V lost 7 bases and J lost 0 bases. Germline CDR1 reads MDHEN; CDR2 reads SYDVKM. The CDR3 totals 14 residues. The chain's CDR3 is CASKAGGSYNEQFF. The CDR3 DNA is TGTGCCAGCAAAGCGGGAGGCTCCTACAATGAGCAGTTCTTC. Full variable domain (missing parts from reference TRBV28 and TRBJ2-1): DVKVTQSSRYLVKRTGEKVFLECVQDMDHENMFWYRQDPGLGLRLIYFSYDVKMKEKGDIPEGYSVSREKKERFSLILESASTNQTSMYLCASKAGGSYNEQFFGPGTRLTVL.

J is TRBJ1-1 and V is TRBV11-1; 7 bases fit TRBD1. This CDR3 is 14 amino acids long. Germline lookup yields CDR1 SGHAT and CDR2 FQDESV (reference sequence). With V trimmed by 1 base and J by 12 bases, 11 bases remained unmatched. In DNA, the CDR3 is TGTGCCAGCAGCTTAGGGCCCGGTGAGGGGGCGACTTTCTTT. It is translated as CASSLGPGEGATFF.

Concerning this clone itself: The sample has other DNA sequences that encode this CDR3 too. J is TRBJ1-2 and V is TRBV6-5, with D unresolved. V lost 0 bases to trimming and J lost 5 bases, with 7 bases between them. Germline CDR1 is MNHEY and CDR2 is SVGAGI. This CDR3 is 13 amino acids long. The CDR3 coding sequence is TGTGCCAGCAGTTACTCGGGGAGTTATGGCTACACCTTC. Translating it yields CASSYSGSYGYTF.

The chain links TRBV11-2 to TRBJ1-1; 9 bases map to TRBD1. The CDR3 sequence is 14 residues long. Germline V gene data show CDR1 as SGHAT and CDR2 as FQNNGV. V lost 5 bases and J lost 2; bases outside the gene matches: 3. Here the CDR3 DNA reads TGTGCCAGCAGCCTAACAGGGGGCAACACTGAAGCTTTCTTT. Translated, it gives CASSLTGGNTEAFF. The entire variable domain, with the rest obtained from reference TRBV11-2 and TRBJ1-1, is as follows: EAGVAQSPRYKIIEKRQSVAFWCNPISGHATLYWYQQILGQGPKLLIQFQNNGVVDDSQLPKDRFSAERLKGVDSTLKIQPAKLEDSAVYLCASSLTGGNTEAFFGQGTRLTVV.

The CDR3 sequence: CATSRDLGRLRRETQYF. CDR3 DNA sequence: TGTGCCACCAGCAGAGACCTGGGCAGGCTAAGAAGGGAGACCCAGTACTTC. This sequence joins TRBV15 and TRBJ2-5; D gene ambiguous. The CDR3 runs 17 residues. V was shortened by 0 bases and J by 5 bases, with 19 bases between the two germline ends. The germline gives CDR1 LNHNV, CDR2 YYDKDF (reference sequence).

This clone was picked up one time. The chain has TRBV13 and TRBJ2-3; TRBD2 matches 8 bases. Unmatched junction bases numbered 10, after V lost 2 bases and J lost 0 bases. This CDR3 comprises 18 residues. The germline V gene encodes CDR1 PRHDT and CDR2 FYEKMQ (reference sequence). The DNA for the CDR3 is TGTGCCAGCAGCTTACGGGGGGGACTAAGAGCAAGCACAGATACGCAGTATTTT. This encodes CASSLRGGLRASTDTQYF.

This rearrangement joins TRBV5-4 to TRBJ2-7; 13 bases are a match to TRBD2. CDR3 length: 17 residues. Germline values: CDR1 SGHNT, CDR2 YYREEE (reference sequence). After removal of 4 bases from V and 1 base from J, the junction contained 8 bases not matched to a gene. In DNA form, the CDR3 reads TGTGCCAGCAGCCCCGGACTAGCGGGGGAACTATCCTACGAGCAGTACTTC. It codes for CASSPGLAGELSYEQYF.

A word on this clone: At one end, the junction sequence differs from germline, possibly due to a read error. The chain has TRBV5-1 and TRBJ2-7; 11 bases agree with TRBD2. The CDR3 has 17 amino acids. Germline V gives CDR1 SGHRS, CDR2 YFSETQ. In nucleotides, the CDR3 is TGCGCCAGCAGCTCGGACGGGACTAGCGGAAACTATTACGCGCAGTACTTC. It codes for CASSSDGTSGNYYAQYF.

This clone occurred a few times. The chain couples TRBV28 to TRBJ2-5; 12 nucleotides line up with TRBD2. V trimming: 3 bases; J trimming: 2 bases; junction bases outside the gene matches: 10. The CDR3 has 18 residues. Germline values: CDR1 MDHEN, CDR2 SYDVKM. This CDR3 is CASSFGGRLAGEQETQYF. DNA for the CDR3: TGTGCCAGCAGTTTTGGGGGGAGACTAGCGGGAGAACAAGAGACCCAGTACTTC.

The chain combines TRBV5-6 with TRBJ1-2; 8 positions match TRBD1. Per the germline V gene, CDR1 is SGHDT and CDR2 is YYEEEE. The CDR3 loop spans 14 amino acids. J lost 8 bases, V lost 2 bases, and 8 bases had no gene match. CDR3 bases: TGTGCCAGCAGCTTTGGACAGGGTATAGGCGGCTACACCTTC. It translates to CASSFGQGIGGYTF.

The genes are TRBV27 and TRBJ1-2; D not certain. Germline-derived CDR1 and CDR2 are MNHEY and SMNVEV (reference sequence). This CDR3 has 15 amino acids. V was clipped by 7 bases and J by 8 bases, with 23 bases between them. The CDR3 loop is CASKLSREYPMGYTF. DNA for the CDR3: TGTGCCAGCAAATTGTCGAGGGAATACCCTATGGGCTACACCTTC.

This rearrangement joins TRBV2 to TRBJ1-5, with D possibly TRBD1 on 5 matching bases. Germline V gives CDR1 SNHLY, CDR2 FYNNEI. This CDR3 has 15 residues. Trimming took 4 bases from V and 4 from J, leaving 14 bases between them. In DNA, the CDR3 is TGTGCCAGCAGTGGGGAGGGGAACCCAAATCAGCCCCAGCATTTT. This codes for CASSGEGNPNQPQHF.

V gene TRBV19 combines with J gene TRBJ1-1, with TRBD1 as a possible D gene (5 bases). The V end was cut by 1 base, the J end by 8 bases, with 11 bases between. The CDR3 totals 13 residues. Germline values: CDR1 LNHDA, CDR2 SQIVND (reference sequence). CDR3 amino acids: CASSIVEGAEAFF. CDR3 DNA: TGTGCCAGTAGTATAGTCGAAGGGGCCGAAGCTTTCTTT.

CDR3 protein: CATEIAGGTGELFF. CDR3 nucleotides: TGTGCCACCGAGATAGCGGGAGGTACCGGGGAGCTGTTTTTT. The chain carries TRBV19 and TRBJ2-2; 10 bases are shared with TRBD2. The CDR3 is 14 amino acids. V trimming: 10 bases; J trimming: 5 bases; junction bases outside the gene matches: 7. Germline CDR1 reads LNHDA; CDR2 reads SQIVND (reference sequence).

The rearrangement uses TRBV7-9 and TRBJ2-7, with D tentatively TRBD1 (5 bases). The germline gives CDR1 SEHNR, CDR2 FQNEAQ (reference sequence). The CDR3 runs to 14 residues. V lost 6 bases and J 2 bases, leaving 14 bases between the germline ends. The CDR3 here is CASSRTGTTYEQYF. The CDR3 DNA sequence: TGTGCCAGCAGTCGTACAGGAACGACCTACGAGCAGTACTTC.

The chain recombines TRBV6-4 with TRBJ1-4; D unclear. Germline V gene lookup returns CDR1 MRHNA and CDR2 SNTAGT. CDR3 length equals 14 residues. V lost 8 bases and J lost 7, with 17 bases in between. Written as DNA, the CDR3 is TGTGCCAGCGGTAAAGAGGACTGGGGTGAAAAACTGTTTTTT. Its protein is CASGKEDWGEKLFF.

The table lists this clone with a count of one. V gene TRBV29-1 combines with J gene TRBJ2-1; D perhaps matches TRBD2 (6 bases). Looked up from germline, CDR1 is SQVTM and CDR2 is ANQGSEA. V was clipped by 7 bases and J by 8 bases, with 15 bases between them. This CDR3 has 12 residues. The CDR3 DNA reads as TGCAGCGCCGGCACTAGCATCTATGAGCAGTTCTTC. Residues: CSAGTSIYEQFF.

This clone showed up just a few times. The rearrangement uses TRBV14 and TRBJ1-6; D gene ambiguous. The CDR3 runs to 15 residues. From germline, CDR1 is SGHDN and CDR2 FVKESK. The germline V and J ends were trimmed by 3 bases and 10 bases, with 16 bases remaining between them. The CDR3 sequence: CASSQQQVTGSPLHF. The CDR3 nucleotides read TGTGCCAGCAGCCAGCAGCAGGTGACGGGGTCACCCCTCCACTTT.

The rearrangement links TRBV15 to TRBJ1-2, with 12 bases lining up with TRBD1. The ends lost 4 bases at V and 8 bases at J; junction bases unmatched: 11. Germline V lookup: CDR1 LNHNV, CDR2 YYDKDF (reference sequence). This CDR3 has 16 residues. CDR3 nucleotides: TGTGCCACCAGCAACACACCGGGACAGGGGGCGCGGGGCTACACCTTC. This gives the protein CATSNTPGQGARGYTF.

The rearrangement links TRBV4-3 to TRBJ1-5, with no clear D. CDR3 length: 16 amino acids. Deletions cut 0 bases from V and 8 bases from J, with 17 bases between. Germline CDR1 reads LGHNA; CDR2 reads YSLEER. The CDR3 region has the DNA TGCGCCAGCAGCCAAGAGCGGTTTCCCTCGGTAGAGCCCCAGCATTTT. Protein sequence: CASSQERFPSVEPQHF.